This T cell receptor (beta chain) was recorded in a study of CD8 T cells in ankylosing spondylitis (dated by TCRdb to about 2017). Background for the entire study: The study profiled T cell receptor beta repertoires in healthy donors and ankylosing spondylitis patients to find disease-linked TCR variants. In total, the full study cohort was made up of 108 healthy donors and 20 to 25 ankylosing spondylitis patients. Peripheral blood samples were taken, and synovial fluid was additionally collected from ankylosing spondylitis patients. The paper as a whole reports these results and caveats: Some motif variants had previously been reported in the synovial fluid and blood of reactive arthritis patients, which suggests shared mechanisms of disease initiation. The disease-linked clones were reported as significantly enriched in matched synovial fluid samples from ankylosing spondylitis patients. In peripheral blood, the disease-linked clones were found at relatively low frequencies and had a CD8+ phenotype. Blood from ankylosing spondylitis patients appeared to be characterized by a TCR beta motif composed of about 8 highly homologous amino acid variants.

As regards this clonotype: Its antigen target is currently unknown. Base qualities are not provided; no much larger clone lies one nucleotide away.

V lost 7 bases and J lost 5 bases; the stretch between them is 11 bases long. As encoded in the germline V gene, CDR1 is MNHEY while CDR2 is SVGEGT. There are 12 amino acids in the CDR3, from cysteine to phenylalanine inclusive. Left in the record is the CDR3 DNA by itself, 36 bases read in frame from the first base. TCRdb shows the sequencer as Illumina MiSeq. TCR beta libraries were prepared by quantitative 5'-RACE with molecular barcodes. As for how the authors treated the data: Disease-linked TCR variants were identified with a new computational method built on a probabilistic model of VDJ rearrangement. TCRdb passed the public sequencing reads through fastp at Q25 and MiXCR, retaining productive beta sequences. Merged by CDR3 protein, the rows form single entries marked with the most common genes and DNA. TCRdb, not the original authors, processed these V and J calls. Recorded for this sample are about 30,000 distinct CDR3 sequences; 14% of them occurred a single time. The ten largest account for around 40% of the sample.

The sequencing sample was made of blood. The rearranged chain carries TRBV6-2 or TRBV6-3 and TRBJ2-5; a tentative D call is TRBD1 (6 bases match). This receptor was taken from a male donor with ankylosing spondylitis or in good health (not recorded which). CDR3 region: CASKQGRETQYF. The nucleotide sequence is given as TGTGCCAGCAAACAGGGTAGGGAGACCCAGTACTTC.